These 23 T cell receptor beta chains originate from one sample sequenced in a study of blood T cells in healthy people across ages. Next came a second PCR, run for roughly 6 to 11 cycles, which used a sample-barcoded 5' primer along with a J-beta primer mix. MiXCR, applied by TCRdb to the 5' RACE reads, yields one record per CDR3 protein. The data contain hundreds of thousands of distinct CDR3 sequences, around 50% of them seen just once; the ten biggest clones take up roughly 24%. Sequences were obtained from blood. These receptors were collected from a man aged 40-49 years in good health.

This clonotype was seen many times. The genes are TRBV6-5 and TRBJ2-3; D unresolved. With 0 bases removed from V and 2 bases from J, the gap between germline ends came to 9 bases. The CDR3 is made up of 15 amino acids. CDR1 is MNHEY, CDR2 SVGAGI, per germline. The CDR3 sequence is CASSYSKAHTDTQYF. The CDR3 DNA reads TGTGCCAGCAGTTACTCGAAGGCGCACACAGATACGCAGTATTTT.

This clonotype was counted between two and nine times. This chain connects TRBV3-1 to TRBJ2-3; 14 bases fit TRBD2. Per the germline V gene, CDR1 is LGHDT and CDR2 is YNNKEL (reference sequence). The CDR3 is 18 residues long. The ends lost 1 base at V and 10 bases at J; junction bases unmatched: 13. The CDR3 reads CASSQGGPGLAGARSQYF. The CDR3, as DNA: TGTGCCAGCAGCCAAGGTGGCCCGGGACTAGCGGGGGCGCGGTCGCAGTATTTT.

This clonotype was found once. One base away lies a much larger clone, so this may be a sequencing read error. This chain links TRBV5-1 with TRBJ2-3, with 9 bases aligning to TRBD2. The CDR3 spans 17 residues. The V and J ends lost 4 bases and 3 bases, in that order; junction bases with no gene match: 12. Per germline, CDR1 SGHRS and CDR2 YFSETQ. CDR3: CASSPGASGIRTDTQYF. As DNA, the CDR3 is TGCGCCAGCAGCCCGGGGGCTAGCGGGATCAGGACAGATACGCAGTATTTT.

This chain connects TRBV2 to TRBJ2-1; 9 positions match TRBD2. CDR1 SNHLY and CDR2 FYNNEI come from the germline V gene. The length of the CDR3 is 16 residues. The trim removed 3 bases at V and 7 bases at J, leaving 10 bases unmatched. The CDR3 DNA is TGTGCCAGCAGTGATTGGCGGGGGGGCTTAAATAATGAGCAGTTCTTC. Its protein is CASSDWRGGLNNEQFF.

This sequence joins TRBV15 and TRBJ1-5; TRBD1 matches at 8 bases. CDR3 size: 16 residues. Germline trimming cut 5 bases from V and 6 bases from J; bases unmatched to any gene: 12. Germline V CDR1 and CDR2: LNHNV, YYDKDF (reference sequence). CDR3 nucleotide sequence: TGTGCCACCAGCGGGACAGGAGGGGGGTTAGGTCAGCCCCAGCATTTT. This translates into CATSGTGGGLGQPQHF. The variable domain in full, with the rest retrieved from reference TRBV15 and TRBJ1-5, is DAMVIQNPRYQVTQFGKPVTLSCSQTLNHNVMYWYQQKSSQAPKLLFHYYDKDFNNEADTPDNFQSRRPNTSFCFLDIRSPGLGDTAMYLCATSGTGGGLGQPQHFGDGTRLSIL.

This clonotype was recorded many times. This chain joins TRBV6-5 and TRBJ2-5, with D maybe TRBD1 (6 bases). Germline CDR1 and CDR2: MNHEY and SVGAGI. The CDR3 covers 14 residues. V dropped 4 bases and J dropped 0 bases, with 9 bases sitting between them. CDR3 nucleotides: TGTGCCAGCAGTTTAAGGGGGTACCAAGAGACCCAGTACTTC. Its translation is CASSLRGYQETQYF.

Turning to this clonotype: The germline gene is not matched at one end of the junction; a read error may be the cause. J is TRBJ2-3 and V is TRBV20-1; 8 positions match TRBD2. The V gene's germline CDR1 is DFQATT and CDR2 SNEGSKA (reference sequence). There are 15 residues in the CDR3. CDR3 sequence: CSASPPRTSRDTQYF. For the CDR3, the DNA is TGCAGTGCTAGTCCCCCTCGGACTAGCAGAGATACGCAGTATTTT.

J is TRBJ1-1 and V is TRBV7-3; D is perhaps TRBD1 (6 bases). The CDR3 is made up of 14 amino acids. Germline values: CDR1 SGHTA, CDR2 FQGTGA. The ends were cut back, 2 bases at V and 7 bases at J, with 14 bases in the middle. The CDR3 protein is CASSLGMGDNEAFF. The CDR3 bases are TGTGCCAGCAGCTTAGGGATGGGGGACAATGAAGCTTTCTTT.

This sequence joins TRBV2 and TRBJ2-7; D is perhaps TRBD1 (5 bases). V was pared by 6 bases and J by 3 bases, with 15 bases between. The germline V gene encodes CDR1 SNHLY and CDR2 FYNNEI. The CDR3 length is 14 residues. CDR3 DNA: TGTGCCAGCAGGGTCCGGTCGGACAACTACGAGCAGTACTTC. Protein sequence: CASRVRSDNYEQYF. Variable domain in full (rest from reference TRBV2 and TRBJ2-7): EPEVTQTPSHQVTQMGQEVILRCVPISNHLYFYWYRQILGQKVEFLVSFYNNEISEKSEIFDDQFSVERPDGSNFTLKIRSTKLEDSAMYFCASRVRSDNYEQYFGPGTRLTVT.

The chain employs TRBV6-5 and TRBJ2-1, with D maybe TRBD1 (6 bases). The ends were cut back, 3 bases at V and 6 bases at J, with 15 bases in the middle. Germline CDR1 is MNHEY and CDR2 is SVGAGI. The CDR3 spans 15 residues. The CDR3 sequence is CASSYLPSGVNEQFF. DNA for the CDR3: TGTGCCAGCAGTTATCTTCCGTCAGGGGTCAATGAGCAGTTCTTC.

The chain couples TRBV20-1 to TRBJ2-3; 10 bases line up with TRBD2. Trimming cost V 4 bases and J 6 bases; bases outside gene matches: 13. Germline V CDR1 and CDR2: DFQATT, SNEGSKA (reference sequence). CDR3 length: 16 amino acids. The CDR3 loop reads CSAISHAGTSVDTQYF. CDR3 nucleotides: TGCAGTGCTATAAGTCACGCCGGGACTAGCGTTGATACGCAGTATTTT.

This rearrangement joins TRBV12-3 or TRBV12-4 to TRBJ1-2; maybe TRBD1 (5 bases). This CDR3 contains 14 residues. The V gene lost 5 bases and the J gene lost 8 bases, with 18 bases spanning the gap. The CDR3 here is CASSPGPSKGGYTF. CDR3 DNA: TGTGCCAGCAGTCCCGGACCGTCCAAGGGGGGCTACACCTTC.

This rearrangement joins TRBV7-3 to TRBJ1-2, with 7 bases lining up with TRBD1. Germline assignment: CDR1 SGHTA and CDR2 FQGTGA. The CDR3 extends over 15 amino acids. V lost 5 bases to trimming and J lost 1 base; unmatched junction nucleotides: 7. Here the CDR3 reads CASSEQGNHNYGYTF. The CDR3 DNA follows: TGTGCCAGCAGCGAACAGGGGAATCATAACTATGGCTACACCTTC. Supplemented by reference TRBV7-3 and TRBJ1-2, the full variable domain reads GAGVSQTPSNKVTEKGKYVELRCDPISGHTALYWYRQSLGQGPEFLIYFQGTGAADDSGLPNDRFFAVRPEGSVSTLKIQRTERGDSAVYLCASSEQGNHNYGYTFGSGTRLTVV.

As concerns this clonotype: The junction shows a germline mismatch at one end, possibly a read error. The rearrangement links TRBV10-3 to TRBJ2-3; 9 nucleotides line up with TRBD2. Germline CDR1 and CDR2: ENHRY and SYGVKD. This CDR3 region has 17 residues. The CDR3 DNA follows: TGTGCCATCAGTGAGTCGAGGCTAGCGGGACCCACAGATATGCAGTATTTT. It is translated as CAISESRLAGPTDMQYF.

The rearrangement joins TRBV20-1 to TRBJ2-3; D unclear. Trimming removed 6 bases from V and 6 bases from J, with 19 bases in between. This CDR3 has 14 residues. The germline V gene encodes CDR1 DFQATT and CDR2 SNEGSKA (reference sequence). For the CDR3, the DNA is TGCAGTGCCCATTGGGCGCCAGGCTCCGATACGCAGTATTTT. Its protein is CSAHWAPGSDTQYF.

V gene TRBV29-1 combines with J gene TRBJ2-7; D perhaps matches TRBD2 (6 bases). The J call may be mistaken, given a closer DNA end match to TRBJ2-4. This CDR3 has 12 residues. CDR1 SQVTM and CDR2 ANQGSEA come from the germline V gene. This CDR3 is CSVVWRGDIQYF. The CDR3 region has the DNA TGCAGCGTTGTCTGGAGGGGAGACATTCAGTACTTC.

There are a few counts of this clonotype. As DNA, the CDR3 is TGTGCCAGCAGCTTAATGGGGGACACTAGCACAGATACGCAGTATTTT. Its protein product is CASSLMGDTSTDTQYF. The gene calls are TRBV7-2 and TRBJ2-3; tentative D call: TRBD1 (6 bases). Germline CDR1 SGHTA, CDR2 FQGNSA. This CDR3 contains 16 residues. V was pared by 2 bases and J by 0 bases, with 12 bases between. Complete variable domain (other parts from reference TRBV7-2 and TRBJ2-3): GAGVSQSPSNKVTEKGKDVELRCDPISGHTALYWYRQSLGQGLEFLIYFQGNSAPDKSGLPSDRFSAERTGGSVSTLTIQRTQQEDSAVYLCASSLMGDTSTDTQYFGPGTRLTVL.

This clonotype showed up just a few times. The chain couples TRBV27 to TRBJ2-7, with D possibly being TRBD1 or TRBD2 (6 bases each). Looked up from germline, CDR1 is MNHEY and CDR2 is SMNVEV (reference sequence). V lost 4 bases, J lost 6 bases, and 13 bases lay in between. The CDR3 runs 13 residues. DNA for the CDR3: TGTGCCAGCAGTTCGAAGGGGGGCTCCGAGCAGTACTTC. Encoded protein: CASSSKGGSEQYF.

This CDR3 is CASSLGTSSPDEQYF. The CDR3 DNA is TGTGCCAGCAGCCTGGGGACTAGCTCACCGGATGAGCAGTACTTC. The chain couples TRBV9 to TRBJ2-7, with 9 bases matching TRBD2. Trimming took 4 bases from V and 7 from J; bases not matched to a gene: 12. CDR1 SGDLS and CDR2 YYNGEE come from the germline V gene. The length of the CDR3 is 15 residues.

This clonotype was seen a few times. The chain carries TRBV5-1 and TRBJ2-7; D ambiguous. The length of the CDR3 is 14 residues. CDR1 is SGHRS, CDR2 YFSETQ, per germline. Trimming left V 3 bases short and J 0 bases short, with 10 bases between. Written as DNA, the CDR3 is TGCGCCAGCAGCTGGGGTCTCGGCTCCTACGAGCAGTACTTC. This sequence encodes CASSWGLGSYEQYF. Full variable domain (outside the CDR3, taken from reference TRBV5-1 and TRBJ2-7): KAGVTQTPRYLIKTRGQQVTLSCSPISGHRSVSWYQQTPGQGLQFLFEYFSETQRNKGNFPGRFSGRQFSNSRSEMNVSTLELGDSALYLCASSWGLGSYEQYFGPGTRLTVT.

The chain joins TRBV24-1 to TRBJ1-2; 9 bases agree with TRBD1. Germline V gene sequence: CDR1 KGHDR, CDR2 SFDVKD. J gave up 3 bases and V 3 bases, and 1 base lay outside the gene matches. CDR3 length: 14 amino acids. The CDR3 is CATSDRTGDYGYTF. CDR3 DNA: TGTGCCACCAGTGATCGGACAGGGGACTATGGCTACACCTTC.

A single count supports this clonotype. The CDR3 loop reads CASSYSIRGLKETQYF. CDR3 DNA: TGTGCCAGCAGTTACTCGATTCGGGGGCTGAAAGAGACCCAGTACTTC. This chain joins TRBV6-5 and TRBJ2-5; D might be TRBD1 or TRBD2, each matching 6 bases. This CDR3 is 16 amino acids long. V lost 0 bases and J lost 3, with 14 bases in between. CDR1 is MNHEY and CDR2 is SVGAGI in the germline V gene.

The chain joins TRBV18 to TRBJ2-1, with TRBD1 as a possible D gene (5 bases). Germline-derived CDR1 and CDR2 are KGHSH and LQKENI. The CDR3 runs to 14 residues. V was cut by 4 bases and J by 5 bases, with 12 bases left in between. The CDR3 sequence is CASSQDSPNNEQFF. DNA for the CDR3: TGTGCCAGCTCACAAGACAGCCCCAACAATGAGCAGTTCTTC. Supplemented by reference TRBV18 and TRBJ2-1, the full variable domain reads NAGVMQNPRHLVRRRGQEARLRCSPMKGHSHVYWYRQLPEEGLKFMVYLQKENIIDESGMPKERFSAEFPKEGPSILRIQQVVRGDSAAYFCASSQDSPNNEQFFGPGTRLTVL.